Following are 24 T cell receptor beta chains from one sample sequenced in a study of T-cell memory formation after mild COVID-19. TCRdb re-called the 5' RACE reads with MiXCR, one entry per CDR3 protein. The sample consists of around 450,000 distinct CDR3 sequences, 20% of them appearing once. Material: PBMCs or a T cell subset sorted from them (not recorded which). These receptors were obtained from an adult woman who had mild COVID-19 (a few samples of this study predate the infection). Cell type and time point are not known.

This clonotype was seen a handful of times. The V gene is TRBV18, the J gene TRBJ2-5, with D possibly being TRBD2 (5 bases). There are 17 residues in the CDR3. The V and J ends lost 4 bases and 1 base respectively, with 19 bases between them. Germline V gene data show CDR1 as KGHSH and CDR2 as LQKENI. In DNA, the CDR3 is TGTGCCAGCTCACGGAACCTTGCGGGTGGTTTCCAAGAGACCCAGTACTTC. This translates into CASSRNLAGGFQETQYF.

The chain joins TRBV12-3 or TRBV12-4 to TRBJ1-3; weak D call: TRBD1 (5 bases). There are 18 residues in the CDR3. Trimming left V 5 bases short and J 1 base short, with 21 bases between. CDR3 DNA: TGTGCCAGCAGTCGTACCGGACAAGTTTGGGGTTCTGGAAACACCATATATTTT. Amino acid sequence: CASSRTGQVWGSGNTIYF.

This sequence joins TRBV25-1 and TRBJ2-1; 9 bases map to TRBD1. The CDR3 contains 15 residues. V lost 3 bases, J lost 2 bases, and 2 bases stayed unmatched. The germline CDR1 and CDR2 sequences are MGHDK and SYGVNS. The CDR3 DNA reads as TGTGCCAGCAGTGAGACAGGGGGAGCCTACAATGAGCAGTTCTTC. This codes for CASSETGGAYNEQFF.

This chain joins TRBV24-1 and TRBJ1-1; the D is unclear. The CDR3 sequence is 13 residues long. Trimming shortened V by 5 bases and J by 4 bases, and 10 bases separated the two germline ends. Per germline, CDR1 KGHDR and CDR2 SFDVKD. Here the CDR3 reads CATSGKGGTEAFF. The CDR3 DNA reads TGTGCCACCAGTGGGAAGGGTGGCACTGAAGCTTTCTTT.

The table lists this clonotype with a few counts. The chain uses TRBV10-3 and TRBJ2-7; maybe TRBD1 (5 bases). The V end lost 0 bases, the J end lost 3 bases, and 12 bases lay between the germline ends. This CDR3 is built from 15 residues. CDR1 and CDR2 (germline): ENHRY, SYGVKD. In DNA, the CDR3 is TGTGCCATCAGTGAGTCCCCGACAGATCGCTACGAGCAGTACTTC. It is translated as CAISESPTDRYEQYF.

The sample holds a few counts of this clonotype. This rearrangement joins TRBV6-5 to TRBJ2-3, with D possibly TRBD1 on 5 matching bases. This CDR3 is 14 amino acids long. Germline V CDR1 and CDR2: MNHEY, SVGAGI. V lost 2 bases and J 2 bases, leaving 8 bases between the germline ends. CDR3 amino acids: CASSYGASTDTQYF. CDR3 DNA: TGTGCCAGCAGTTACGGGGCGTCCACAGATACGCAGTATTTT.

This clonotype was detected a few times. The chain carries TRBV7-2 and TRBJ2-5; either TRBD1 or TRBD2 may fit D (5 bases each). This CDR3 spans 13 amino acids. V was clipped by 4 bases and J by 0 bases, with 6 bases between them. The germline V gene encodes CDR1 SGHTA and CDR2 FQGNSA. CDR3 sequence reads: CASSWDHQETQYF. CDR3 bases: TGTGCCAGCAGCTGGGACCACCAAGAGACCCAGTACTTC.

The rearrangement links TRBV29-1 to TRBJ2-1; no clear D gene. The CDR3 covers 15 residues. Germline CDR1 reads SQVTM; CDR2 reads ANQGSEA. Between the trimmed V and J ends, which lost 3 bases and 0 bases, there was a span of 12 bases. CDR3 nucleotide sequence: TGCAGCGTTGACGGTCTCTATAACTCCTACAATGAGCAGTTCTTC. It encodes CSVDGLYNSYNEQFF.

The gene calls are TRBV24-1 and TRBJ2-1, with 11 bases identical to TRBD1. The V gene end was trimmed by 5 bases and the J gene end by 5 bases; junction bases not matched to a gene: 4. Germline CDR1 KGHDR, CDR2 SFDVKD. The CDR3 is 15 residues long. CDR3 DNA: TGTGCCACCAGTGGGACAGGGGGCCTTCACAATGAGCAGTTCTTC. Amino acid sequence: CATSGTGGLHNEQFF.

This clonotype was counted at least ten times. The V gene is TRBV5-1, the J gene TRBJ1-2, with unresolved D. Germline CDR1 and CDR2: SGHRS and YFSETQ. This CDR3 has 12 residues. Trimming removed 2 bases at V and 4 bases at J, with 6 bases between. This CDR3 is CASSLDGYGYTF. Here the CDR3 DNA reads TGCGCCAGCAGCTTAGACGGCTATGGCTACACCTTC.

The sample holds a few counts of this clonotype. The chain employs TRBV5-1 and TRBJ2-1, with TRBD1 matching 8 bases. The V gene end was trimmed by 0 bases and the J gene end by 4 bases; junction bases not matched to a gene: 3. Germline CDR1 SGHRS, CDR2 YFSETQ. The CDR3 extends over 15 amino acids. CDR3 DNA: TGCGCCAGCAGCTTGGCGGACAGGGAATACAATGAGCAGTTCTTC. Encoded protein: CASSLADREYNEQFF.

The chain combines TRBV7-3 with TRBJ2-7; no clear D gene. The germline V gene encodes CDR1 SGHTA and CDR2 FQGTGA. The CDR3 spans 16 residues. Trimming cost V 7 bases and J 0 bases, with 19 bases left between them. The CDR3 nucleotides are TGTGCCAGCACCCTGGTCGCAACAGTGATCTCCTACGAGCAGTACTTC. Protein product: CASTLVATVISYEQYF. Complete variable domain (other parts from reference TRBV7-3 and TRBJ2-7): GAGVSQTPSNKVTEKGKYVELRCDPISGHTALYWYRQSLGQGPEFLIYFQGTGAADDSGLPNDRFFAVRPEGSVSTLKIQRTERGDSAVYLCASTLVATVISYEQYFGPGTRLTVT.

This chain connects TRBV12-3 or TRBV12-4 to TRBJ2-1, with D tentatively TRBD1 or TRBD2 (6 bases each). The CDR3 length is 16 residues. V shed 5 bases and J shed 8 bases, with 22 bases lying between them. CDR3 loop: CASSPTPGDGGDEQFF. For the CDR3, the DNA is TGTGCCAGCAGTCCCACCCCAGGGGACGGGGGAGATGAGCAGTTCTTC.

The chain carries TRBV7-3 and TRBJ1-3; D is undetermined. This CDR3 has 14 residues. The germline V and J ends were trimmed by 0 bases and 1 base, with 4 bases remaining between them. Germline assignment: CDR1 SGHTA and CDR2 FQGTGA. CDR3 nucleotide sequence: TGTGCCAGCAGCTTAACAGCTTCTGGAAACACCATATATTTT. It encodes CASSLTASGNTIYF.

This clonotype showed up just a few times. The chain recombines TRBV2 with TRBJ2-7; D is unresolved. V lost 2 bases, J lost 6 bases, and 8 bases lay in between. Germline V gene lookup returns CDR1 SNHLY and CDR2 FYNNEI. This CDR3 contains 12 residues. CDR3 nucleotides: TGTGCCAGCAGTGAAACGGCAACCGAGCAGTACTTC. Its protein product is CASSETATEQYF.

J is TRBJ1-5 and V is TRBV3-1; no clear D gene. The V gene lost 0 bases and the J gene lost 5 bases, with 14 bases spanning the gap. The CDR3 runs 16 residues. Germline V CDR1 and CDR2: LGHDT, YNNKEL (reference sequence). For the CDR3, the DNA is TGTGCCAGCAGCCAAGATCACAGCCCGGGCGATCAGCCCCAGCATTTT. Its translation: CASSQDHSPGDQPQHF.

The table lists this clonotype with a few counts. The chain uses TRBV24-1 and TRBJ2-2, with 7 bases lining up with TRBD2. Germline V gene sequence: CDR1 KGHDR, CDR2 SFDVKD. Unmatched junction bases numbered 8, after V lost 7 bases and J lost 1 base. CDR3 length: 16 amino acids. CDR3 nucleotides: TGTGCCACCAGGGACCACTTAGCGGGGAACACCGGGGAGCTGTTTTTT. Translated, it gives CATRDHLAGNTGELFF.

Details on this clonotype: The junction departs from germline at one end; a sequencing error may be responsible. The rearrangement uses TRBV29-1 and TRBJ2-1; possible D gene TRBD2, 6 bases. Looked up from germline, CDR1 is SQVTM and CDR2 is ANQGSEA. The CDR3 covers 13 residues. The CDR3 reads CSALLDGGAEEFF. The CDR3 DNA follows: TGCAGCGCCTTACTCGACGGGGGAGCTGAGGAGTTCTTC.

This clonotype has ten or more counts. This chain links TRBV7-2 with TRBJ2-5; D is possibly TRBD1 (5 bases). Germline V gene data show CDR1 as SGHTA and CDR2 as FQGNSA. The V gene lost 3 bases and the J gene lost 5 bases, with 13 bases spanning the gap. This CDR3 contains 14 residues. The CDR3 DNA reads TGTGCCAGCAGCTTTTCAGGGCAAGGGGAGACCCAGTACTTC. Residues: CASSFSGQGETQYF.

The genes are TRBV9 and TRBJ1-1; D might be TRBD1 (5 bases). This CDR3 has 14 residues. The ends were cut back, 4 bases at V and 3 bases at J, with 13 bases in the middle. Germline CDR1 reads SGDLS; CDR2 reads YYNGEE. The CDR3 DNA reads TGTGCCAGCAGCCCCGGGGGACCACACACTGAAGCTTTCTTT. Protein product: CASSPGGPHTEAFF.

This clonotype was seen a handful of times. This chain joins TRBV6-2 or TRBV6-3 and TRBJ2-1; 7 nucleotides match TRBD1. The length of the CDR3 is 14 residues. Germline V gene data show CDR1 as MNHEY and CDR2 as SVGEGT. J gave up 3 bases and V 5 bases, and 4 bases lay outside the gene matches. In DNA form, the CDR3 reads TGTGCCAGCAGTGGGGGACAGATCTACAATGAGCAGTTCTTC. Translating gives CASSGGQIYNEQFF.

This chain connects TRBV7-2 to TRBJ2-4; D might be TRBD2 (6 bases). The CDR3 runs 16 residues. Germline loops: CDR1 SGHTA, CDR2 FQGNSA. V was cut by 4 bases and J by 0 bases, with 13 bases left in between. CDR3 coding DNA: TGTGCCAGCAGCTCACCCTCGGGGGTAGCCAAAAACATTCAGTACTTC. This sequence encodes CASSSPSGVAKNIQYF. Full variable domain (missing parts from reference TRBV7-2 and TRBJ2-4): GAGVSQSPSNKVTEKGKDVELRCDPISGHTALYWYRQSLGQGLEFLIYFQGNSAPDKSGLPSDRFSAERTGGSVSTLTIQRTQQEDSAVYLCASSSPSGVAKNIQYFGAGTRLSVL.

Only a few counts were recorded for this clonotype. This sequence joins TRBV18 and TRBJ2-5, with D possibly TRBD1 on 6 matching bases. Germline-derived CDR1 and CDR2 are KGHSH and LQKENI. The V gene lost 6 bases and the J gene lost 1 base, with 9 bases spanning the gap. CDR3 length equals 13 residues. The DNA of the CDR3 is TGTGCCAGCTCCGGACAGCGCCAAGAGACCCAGTACTTC. Amino acid sequence: CASSGQRQETQYF. Using reference TRBV18 and TRBJ2-5 for the parts outside the CDR3, the full variable domain is NAGVMQNPRHLVRRRGQEARLRCSPMKGHSHVYWYRQLPEEGLKFMVYLQKENIIDESGMPKERFSAEFPKEGPSILRIQQVVRGDSAAYFCASSGQRQETQYFGPGTRLLVL.

This chain uses TRBV7-8 with TRBJ2-7, with no clear D. V gave up 1 base and J gave up 0 bases, with 13 bases separating them. Germline CDR1 and CDR2: SGHVS and FQNEAQ. The CDR3 runs to 16 residues. CDR3 residues: CASSLDLRMSSYEQYF. In nucleotides, the CDR3 is TGTGCCAGCAGCTTAGATCTCAGGATGAGCTCCTACGAGCAGTACTTC. Filled out from reference TRBV7-8 and TRBJ2-7, the complete variable domain reads GAGVSQSPRYKVAKRGQDVALRCDPISGHVSLFWYQQALGQGPEFLTYFQNEAQLDKSGLPSDRFFAERPEGSVSTLKIQRTQQEDSAVYLCASSLDLRMSSYEQYFGPGTRLTVT.